This T cell receptor (beta chain) derives from a study of post-analysis software for immune sequencing data. Broader study findings: Elevated frequency relative to controls characterized four or five TRBV segments in patients, TRBV5-6, TRBV5-1 and TRBV20-1 among them.

Every TCR beta cDNA library bore unique molecular identifiers. TCRdb re-called the PCR reads through MiXCR, storing one row per CDR3 protein. The sample records about 760,000 distinct CDR3 sequences, approximately 30% being singletons. In its sample, this clonotype was seen a few times. Its matching antigen is unknown. Trimming took 1 base from V and 1 from J, leaving 7 bases between them. CDR1 LNHNV and CDR2 YYDKDF come from the germline V gene (reference sequence). This CDR3 has 14 amino acids. The chain joins TRBV15 to TRBJ2-5, with a possible D match to TRBD1 (6 bases). The sequenced sample consisted of blood. The sequence was collected from a girl under 18 with multiple sclerosis. The CDR3 here is CATSRGTVQETQYF. DNA of the CDR3: TGTGCCACCAGCAGAGGGACAGTCCAAGAGACCCAGTACTTC.